This T cell receptor beta chain was obtained from a study of blood T cell repertoires in COVID-19. Whole-study context: Samples representing acute and convalescent COVID-19 were sourced from the United States, Italy and Spain. The analysed material was cDNA or gDNA that came from T cells, B-cell-depleted T cells, or PBMCs.

V shed 6 bases, J shed 7 bases, and the junction held 7 bases outside the gene matches. The CDR3 sequence is 15 residues long. Germline CDR1 is MNHEY and CDR2 is SVGAGI. This clone was counted once. Patients at the Seattle site were enrolled during active infection and followed longitudinally. Original processing methods: Amplification of reference gene primers provided the estimated nucleated cell counts. Sequenced by immunoSEQ multiplex PCR; TCRdb stores in-frame clones only, minus some. The V and J calls and clone size come from that table; D and trimming were worked out from the DNA. The sample has 150,000 to 170,000 clones, approximately 85% seen once.

This chain uses TRBV6-5 with TRBJ2-1; 12 bases agree with TRBD2. Sequenced sample: peripheral blood. The sequence came from a woman aged 60-75 years with COVID-19, enrolled during active disease. CDR3 coding DNA: TGTGCCAGCAGAACCGGGACTAGCGGGCGTAATGAGCAGTTCTTC. Protein product: CASRTGTSGRNEQFF.